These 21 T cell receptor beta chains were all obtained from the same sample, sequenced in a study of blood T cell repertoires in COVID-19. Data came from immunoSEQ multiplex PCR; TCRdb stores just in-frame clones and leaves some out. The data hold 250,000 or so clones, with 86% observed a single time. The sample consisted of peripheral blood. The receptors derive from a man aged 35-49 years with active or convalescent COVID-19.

Written as DNA, the CDR3 is TGTGCCAGCACTCTACAGGGGGCGCATGGTTCACCCCTCCACTTT. This sequence encodes CASTLQGAHGSPLHF. The rearrangement uses TRBV3-1 (or the pseudogene TRBV3-2) and TRBJ1-6; 9 bases line up with TRBD1. CDR1 is LGHDT, CDR2 YNNKEL, per germline (reference sequence). The ends lost 7 bases at V and 9 bases at J; junction bases unmatched: 10. This CDR3 is 15 amino acids long.

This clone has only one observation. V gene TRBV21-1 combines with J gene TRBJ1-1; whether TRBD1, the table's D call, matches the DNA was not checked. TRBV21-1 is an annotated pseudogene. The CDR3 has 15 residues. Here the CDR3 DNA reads TGTGCCAGCAGCTTAAGGACAGGACCGAACACTGAAGCTTTCTTT. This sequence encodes CASSLRTGPNTEAFF.

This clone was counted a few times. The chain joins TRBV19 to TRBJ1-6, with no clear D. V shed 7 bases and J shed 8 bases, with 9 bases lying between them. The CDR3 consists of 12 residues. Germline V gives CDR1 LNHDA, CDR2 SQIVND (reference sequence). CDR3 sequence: CASNWRDSPLHF. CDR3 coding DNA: TGTGCCAGTAACTGGAGGGATTCACCCCTCCACTTT.

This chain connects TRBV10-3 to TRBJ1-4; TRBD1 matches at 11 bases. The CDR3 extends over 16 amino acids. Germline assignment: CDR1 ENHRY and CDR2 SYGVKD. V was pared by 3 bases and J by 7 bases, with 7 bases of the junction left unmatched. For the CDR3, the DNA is TGTGCCATCAGTGAAGGGACAGGGGGGAATAGTGAAAAACTGTTTTTT. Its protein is CAISEGTGGNSEKLFF.

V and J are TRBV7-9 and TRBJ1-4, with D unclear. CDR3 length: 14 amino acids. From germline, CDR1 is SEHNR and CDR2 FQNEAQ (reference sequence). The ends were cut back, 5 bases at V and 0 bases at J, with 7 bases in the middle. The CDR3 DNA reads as TGTGCCAGCAGCCTCCTTGCAACTAATGAAAAACTGTTTTTT. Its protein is CASSLLATNEKLFF.

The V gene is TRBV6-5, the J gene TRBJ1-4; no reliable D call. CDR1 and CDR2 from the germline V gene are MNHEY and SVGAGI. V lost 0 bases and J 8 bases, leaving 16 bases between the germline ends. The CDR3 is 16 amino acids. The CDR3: CASSYSMFPGREKLFF. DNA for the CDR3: TGTGCCAGCAGTTACTCGATGTTCCCAGGTCGCGAAAAACTGTTTTTT.

CDR3 in amino acids: CASSLGGGPYNEQFF. The CDR3 region has the DNA TGTGCCAGCAGCTTAGGCGGGGGGCCGTACAATGAGCAGTTCTTC. V and J are TRBV11-2 and TRBJ2-1; 8 bases map to TRBD2. Per germline, CDR1 SGHAT and CDR2 FQNNGV. V trimming: 1 base; J trimming: 4 bases; junction bases outside the gene matches: 3. The CDR3 totals 15 residues.

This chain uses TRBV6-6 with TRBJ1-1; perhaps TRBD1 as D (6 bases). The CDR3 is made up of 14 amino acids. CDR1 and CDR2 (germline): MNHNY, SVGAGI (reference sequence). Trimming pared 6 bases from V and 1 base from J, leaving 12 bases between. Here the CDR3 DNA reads TGTGCCAGCAGCGCCCTGGGGGCGAACACTGAAGCTTTCTTT. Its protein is CASSALGANTEAFF.

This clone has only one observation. CDR3 sequence reads: CASSGQITDTQYF. The CDR3 DNA is TGTGCCAGCTCGGGACAGATCACAGATACGCAGTATTTT. V usage is TRBV6-5 and J usage is TRBJ2-3; 7 nucleotides match TRBD1. Trimming at V came to 8 bases and at J to 2 bases, leaving 4 bases not matched to a gene. The germline CDR1 and CDR2 sequences are MNHEY and SVGAGI. The CDR3 consists of 13 residues.

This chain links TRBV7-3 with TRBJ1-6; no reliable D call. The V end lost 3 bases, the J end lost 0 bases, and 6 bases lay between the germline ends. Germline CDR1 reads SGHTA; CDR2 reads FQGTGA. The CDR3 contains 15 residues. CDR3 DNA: TGTGCCAGCAGCTTCGGGAGCTCCTATAATTCACCCCTCCACTTT. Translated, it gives CASSFGSSYNSPLHF. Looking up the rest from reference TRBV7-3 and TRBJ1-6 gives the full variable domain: GAGVSQTPSNKVTEKGKYVELRCDPISGHTALYWYRQSLGQGPEFLIYFQGTGAADDSGLPNDRFFAVRPEGSVSTLKIQRTERGDSAVYLCASSFGSSYNSPLHFGNGTRLTVT.

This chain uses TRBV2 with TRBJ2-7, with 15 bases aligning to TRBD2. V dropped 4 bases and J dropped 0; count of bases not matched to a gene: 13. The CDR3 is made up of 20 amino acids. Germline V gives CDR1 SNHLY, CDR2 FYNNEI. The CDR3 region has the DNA TGTGCCAGCAGTGCCTCCGGGACTAGCGGGAGGTTTAGAAGCTCCTACGAGCAGTACTTC. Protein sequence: CASSASGTSGRFRSSYEQYF.

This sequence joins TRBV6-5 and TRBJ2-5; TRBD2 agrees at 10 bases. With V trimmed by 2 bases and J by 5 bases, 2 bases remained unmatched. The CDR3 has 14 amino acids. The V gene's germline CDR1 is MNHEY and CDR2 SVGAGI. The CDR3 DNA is TGTGCCAGCAGTTACCTAGCGGGGGCGGAGACCCAGTACTTC. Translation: CASSYLAGAETQYF.

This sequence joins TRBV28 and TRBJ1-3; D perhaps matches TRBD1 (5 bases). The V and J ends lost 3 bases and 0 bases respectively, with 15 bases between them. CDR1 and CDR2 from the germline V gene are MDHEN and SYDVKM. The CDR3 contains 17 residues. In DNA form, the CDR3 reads TGTGCCAGCAGTTTTGTTGGGGGGGGTGCCTCTGGAAACACCATATATTTT. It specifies CASSFVGGGASGNTIYF.

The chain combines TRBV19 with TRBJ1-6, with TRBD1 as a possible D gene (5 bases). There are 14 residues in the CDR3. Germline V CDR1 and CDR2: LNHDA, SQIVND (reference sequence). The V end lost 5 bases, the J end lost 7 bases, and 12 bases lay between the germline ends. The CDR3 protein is CASSLRQNNSPLHF. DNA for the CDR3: TGTGCCAGTAGTCTTCGACAGAACAATTCACCCCTCCACTTT.

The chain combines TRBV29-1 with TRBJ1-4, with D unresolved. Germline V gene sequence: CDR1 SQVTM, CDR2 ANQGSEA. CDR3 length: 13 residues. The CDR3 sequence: CSWSGTDNEKLFF. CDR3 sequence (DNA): TGCTCCTGGTCGGGAACCGATAATGAAAAACTGTTTTTT. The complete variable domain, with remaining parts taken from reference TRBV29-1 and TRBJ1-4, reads SAVISQKPSRDICQRGTSLTIQCQVDSQVTMMFWYRQQPGQSLTLIATANQGSEATYESGFVIDKFPISRPNLTFSTLTVSNMSPEDSSIYLCSWSGTDNEKLFFGSGTQLSVL.

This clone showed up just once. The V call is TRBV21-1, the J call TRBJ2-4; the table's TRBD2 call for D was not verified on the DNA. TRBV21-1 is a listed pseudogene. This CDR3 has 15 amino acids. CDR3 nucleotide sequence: TGTGCCAGCAGCCGGACCCAAACGTGGGAGAACATTCAGTACTTC. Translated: CASSRTQTWENIQYF.

This CDR3 is CASSLDLGALGGYTF. The CDR3 DNA sequence: TGTGCCAGCAGCTTAGATCTAGGGGCCCTGGGTGGCTACACCTTC. This chain connects TRBV7-9 to TRBJ1-2, with a possible D match to TRBD1 (5 bases). V was shortened by 1 base and J by 7 bases, with 16 bases between the two germline ends. Germline V gene lookup returns CDR1 SEHNR and CDR2 FQNEAQ (reference sequence). This CDR3 is built from 15 residues.

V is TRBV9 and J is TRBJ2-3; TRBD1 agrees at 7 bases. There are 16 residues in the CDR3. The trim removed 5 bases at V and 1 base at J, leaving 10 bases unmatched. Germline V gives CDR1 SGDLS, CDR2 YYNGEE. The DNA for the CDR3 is TGTGCCAGCAGTCGTCGGTCAGGGGGAGGCACAGATACGCAGTATTTT. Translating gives CASSRRSGGGTDTQYF.

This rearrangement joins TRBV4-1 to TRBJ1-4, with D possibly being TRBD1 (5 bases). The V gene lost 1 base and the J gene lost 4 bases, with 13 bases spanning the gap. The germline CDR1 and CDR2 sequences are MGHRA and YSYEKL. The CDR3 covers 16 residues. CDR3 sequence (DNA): TGCGCCAGCAGCCAAGGATTCCAGGGCCTTAATGAAAAACTGTTTTTT. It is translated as CASSQGFQGLNEKLFF.

CDR3 in amino acids: CASSQGQYQETQYF. In nucleotides, the CDR3 is TGTGCCAGCAGCCAAGGGCAGTACCAAGAGACCCAGTACTTC. V gene TRBV3-1 (or the pseudogene TRBV3-2) combines with J gene TRBJ2-5; D is unresolved. The CDR3 has 14 residues. From germline, CDR1 is LGHDT and CDR2 YNNKEL (reference sequence). V was pared by 1 base and J by 0 bases, with 6 bases between.

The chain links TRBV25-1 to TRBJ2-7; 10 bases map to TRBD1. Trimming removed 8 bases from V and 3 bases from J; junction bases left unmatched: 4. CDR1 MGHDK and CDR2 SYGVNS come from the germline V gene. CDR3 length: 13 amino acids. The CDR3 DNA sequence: TGTGCCAGCGGGGGGACAGGGGACTACGAGCAGTACTTC. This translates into CASGGTGDYEQYF.